Sequencing of this T cell receptor beta chain was carried out in a study of PD-L1 blockade in urothelial cancer. In the study overall: In the mid-2010s, patients got going on atezolizumab, taking 1,200 mg intravenously every 3 weeks. Once treatment had started, blood was analyzed at 3 weeks (second dose) and again at 6 weeks. Males with bladder-origin urothelial cancer made up about 85% of the roughly 29 patients.

Assay: immunoSEQ multiplex PCR; the TCRdb copy retains only in-frame clones and omits some. The sample carries about 46,000 clones, around 85% recorded once. Time point meaning: peripheral blood 6 weeks after treatment start. The CDR3 loop spans 15 amino acids. Germline CDR1 MNHEY, CDR2 SVGAGI. The V end lost 0 bases, the J end lost 2 bases, and 8 bases lay between the germline ends. The starting material was PBMCs, obtained around atezolizumab (anti-PD-L1) treatment. The receptor was isolated from a man aged 50 to 60 with urothelial cancer. The V and J genes are TRBV6-5 and TRBJ1-5, with D possibly matching TRBD1 (6 bases). The CDR3 DNA reads as TGTGCCAGCAGTTACTCCAGGGGTGGCAATCAGCCCCAGCATTTT. Encoded protein: CASSYSRGGNQPQHF.